This T cell receptor (beta chain) was captured in a study of blood T cell repertoires in COVID-19. About the study: T cells, B-cell-depleted T cells, or PBMCs provided the cDNA or gDNA that served as material.

The J segment lost 2 bases and the V segment lost 4 bases, leaving 10 bases of the junction unmatched. This CDR3 has 18 residues. Germline V lookup: CDR1 SGHDT, CDR2 YYEEEE. This table comes from immunoSEQ multiplex PCR, and its TCRdb copy is limited to in-frame clones, with some not included. The table has 400,000 to 550,000 clones, around nine tenths seen once; the top ten hold around 1.8%. The chain employs TRBV5-6 and TRBJ2-6; 9 nucleotides match TRBD1. The sequencing sample was made of PBMCs or T cells enriched from blood (not recorded which). The clonotype originates from a woman aged 18 to 35 with acute COVID-19. The CDR3 spells CASSPGTGSLAGANVLTF. The CDR3 nucleotides read TGTGCCAGCAGCCCGGGGACAGGGAGTCTGGCTGGGGCCAACGTCCTGACTTTC.